The 9 T cell receptor beta chains presented below share a single source sample, sequenced in a study of T cell responses to AZD1222 COVID-19 vaccine. Profiling relied on immunoSEQ multiplex PCR, and the TCRdb table lists in-frame clones only, not all of them. The data show around 200,000 clones, almost 90% seen once. Material: peripheral blood, obtained on day 0 of AZD1222 vaccination. All receptors derive from an adult in good health.

V is TRBV3-1 (or the pseudogene TRBV3-2) and J is TRBJ1-2, with D maybe TRBD1 (6 bases). CDR1 LGHDT and CDR2 YNNKEL come from the germline V gene (reference sequence). Trimming pared 3 bases from V and 1 base from J, leaving 9 bases between. This CDR3 contains 14 residues. CDR3 residues: CASSQGAGNYGYTF. In DNA, the CDR3 is TGTGCCAGCAGCCAGGGGGCGGGTAACTATGGCTACACCTTC.

J is TRBJ2-7 and V is TRBV4-1, with TRBD2 matching 7 bases. J lost 2 bases, V lost 6 bases, and 13 bases had no gene match. Germline CDR1 reads MGHRA; CDR2 reads YSYEKL. This CDR3 contains 16 residues. CDR3 sequence reads: CASSHIAGQPTYEQYF. CDR3 nucleotide sequence: TGCGCCAGCAGTCACATAGCGGGTCAGCCCACCTACGAGCAGTACTTC.

The rearrangement joins TRBV29-1 to TRBJ1-1; D perhaps matches TRBD1 (5 bases). CDR3 length equals 16 residues. V dropped 2 bases and J dropped 4 bases, with 20 bases sitting between them. Germline values: CDR1 SQVTM, CDR2 ANQGSEA. Here the CDR3 reads CSVEKWLRGGSTEAFF. The DNA for the CDR3 is TGCAGCGTTGAAAAGTGGCTTAGGGGAGGTAGCACTGAAGCTTTCTTT. Filled out from reference TRBV29-1 and TRBJ1-1, the complete variable domain reads SAVISQKPSRDICQRGTSLTIQCQVDSQVTMMFWYRQQPGQSLTLIATANQGSEATYESGFVIDKFPISRPNLTFSTLTVSNMSPEDSSIYLCSVEKWLRGGSTEAFFGQGTRLTVV.

This chain uses TRBV9 with TRBJ2-1, with 8 bases identical to TRBD2. With V trimmed by 0 bases and J by 10 bases, 6 bases remained unmatched. Per germline, CDR1 SGDLS and CDR2 YYNGEE. The CDR3 runs to 14 residues. CDR3 DNA: TGTGCCAGCAGCGTAGGTGTCGGGGGGGCAGAGCAGTTCTTC. Translation gives CASSVGVGGAEQFF. Combining the CDR3 with reference TRBV9 and TRBJ2-1 gives the whole variable domain DSGVTQTPKHLITATGQRVTLRCSPRSGDLSVYWYQQSLDQGLQFLIQYYNGEERAKGNILERFSAQQFPDLHSELNLSSLELGDSALYFCASSVGVGGAEQFFGPGTRLTVL.

As regards this clone: At the DNA level, this CDR3 is encoded by other sequences in the same sample as well. V and J are TRBV19 and TRBJ2-1; 7 bases align to TRBD1. J gave up 0 bases and V 7 bases, and 6 bases lay outside the gene matches. CDR3 length equals 15 residues. Germline V CDR1 and CDR2: LNHDA, SQIVND (reference sequence). The DNA of the CDR3 is TGTGCCAGTACCGCGGACAGGAGCTCCTACAATGAGCAGTTCTTC. Encoded protein: CASTADRSSYNEQFF.

V is TRBV7-2 and J is TRBJ1-2; D perhaps matches TRBD1 (6 bases). The CDR3 is 15 amino acids. Germline values: CDR1 SGHTA, CDR2 FQGNSA. Trimming took off 1 base at V and 6 bases at J, with 15 bases between the two ends. The CDR3 region is CASSLVGGRIDGYTF. DNA for the CDR3: TGTGCCAGCAGCTTAGTAGGGGGGCGCATAGATGGCTACACCTTC.

This clone was counted a few times. The chain carries TRBV19 and TRBJ1-6; D unclear. The V gene's germline CDR1 is LNHDA and CDR2 SQIVND (reference sequence). This CDR3 spans 13 amino acids. The V gene lost 3 bases and the J gene lost 7 bases, with 7 bases spanning the gap. DNA of the CDR3: TGTGCCAGTAGTATGACGGTGAATTCACCCCTCCACTTT. Protein product: CASSMTVNSPLHF.

V and J are TRBV28 and TRBJ1-2; TRBD1 matches at 9 bases. CDR3 size: 18 residues. Germline CDR1 reads MDHEN; CDR2 reads SYDVKM. Trimming took 4 bases from V and 5 from J; bases not matched to a gene: 17. The CDR3 here is CASSSSSTQGALGYGYTF. The CDR3 DNA follows: TGTGCCAGCAGTTCATCAAGTACACAGGGGGCGTTGGGGTATGGCTACACCTTC.

The CDR3 loop reads CASSYGTSGGVADTQYF. The CDR3 region has the DNA TGCGCCAGCAGCTACGGGACTAGCGGGGGTGTTGCAGATACGCAGTATTTT. The V call is TRBV5-1, the J call TRBJ2-3; 14 positions agree with TRBD2. The CDR3 spans 17 residues. Trimming removed 3 bases from V and 4 bases from J; junction bases left unmatched: 7. Germline V gene data show CDR1 as SGHRS and CDR2 as YFSETQ.